Listed here is a single T cell receptor (beta chain). As yet, its antigen is unknown. The data were taken from a study of Tregs in tolerant kidney transplant recipients. General study results and limits: Expanding Tregs on activated donor B cells appeared to best identify donor-specific TCRbeta clones. Biological reproducibility was not directly addressed in this study.

Measured with immunoSEQ multiplex PCR; TCRdb has only the in-frame clones, and not every one. The data contain roughly 250,000 clones, roughly four fifths of them seen just once; the ten biggest clones take up less than 0.75%. This CDR3 region has 9 residues. This sequence originates from a human donor in good health. The material sequenced was CD4+ T cells from blood. V gene TRBV6-7 combines with J gene TRBJ2-1; TRBD2 agrees at 8 bases. TRBV6-7 is flagged as an ORF with uncertain function. The CDR3 region has the DNA TGTTCTTTACGGGGGGGGCAGTTCTTC. Protein: CSLRGGQFF.